Listed below are T cell receptor beta chains from one sample, sequenced in a study of T-cell memory formation after mild COVID-19. From the 5' RACE reads, TCRdb called clonotypes with MiXCR, one entry per CDR3 protein. The sample yields around 510,000 distinct CDR3 sequences, less than 25% seen once. Source material: PBMCs or a T cell subset sorted from them (not recorded which). The receptors here all came from an adult woman who had mild COVID-19 (a few samples of this study predate the infection). Cell type and time point are not known. CDR3s include the opening cysteine and the closing phenylalanine or tryptophan. D genes are given only for firm matches. Some rows have no size entry. The others give once, few or many, or a class for an expanded clone.

v_call	j_call	clone_size	d_call	cdr3_nt	cdr3_aa
TRBV11-1	TRBJ2-1	few	TRBD1	TGTGCCAGCAGCTCCGGGACAGGGTTATACAATGAGCAGTTCTTC	CASSSGTGLYNEQFF
TRBV5-6	TRBJ1-1	many	TRBD1	TGTGCCAGCAGCCCGGGGACAGGAGGTGCTGAAGCTTTCTTT	CASSPGTGGAEAFF
TRBV23-1	TRBJ2-7	many	-	TGCGCCAGCAGTCAATCAACCTCCTACGAGCAGTACTTC	CASSQSTSYEQYF
TRBV9	TRBJ2-7	many	TRBD1	TGTGCCAGCAGTGGGGACAGGGCCTACGAGCAGTACTTC	CASSGDRAYEQYF
TRBV29-1	TRBJ2-7	few	TRBD1	TGCAGCGTTGACCCGACAGGGGGTTCCTACGAGCAGTACTTC	CSVDPTGGSYEQYF
TRBV25-1	TRBJ2-3	-	TRBD2	TGTGCCAGCAGTGAGAGCGGGAGATTTGCAGATACGCAGTATTTT	CASSESGRFADTQYF
TRBV7-9	TRBJ2-1	-	TRBD2	TGTGCCAGCAGTCGTAGCGGGAGGGAAACCAATGAGCAGTTCTTC	CASSRSGRETNEQFF
TRBV3-1	TRBJ2-7	-	TRBD2	TGTGCCAGCAGCCAAGAGCAGGGAGGGTACGGGGACGAGCAGTACTTC	CASSQEQGGYGDEQYF
TRBV18	TRBJ1-6	once	-	TGTGCCAGCTCACCACGTCAAACCAATAATTCACCCCTCCACTTT	CASSPRQTNNSPLHF
TRBV7-4	TRBJ2-1	few	TRBD2	TGTGCCAGCAGCCCCAGGACTAGCGGGAAGTACAATGAGCAGTTCTTC	CASSPRTSGKYNEQFF
TRBV30	TRBJ1-2	few	TRBD1	TGTGCCTGGAGTGTACGGAGAGAGGGGGCGAGGCGGAGGAACTATGGCTACACCTTC	CAWSVRREGARRRNYGYTF
TRBV6-1	TRBJ2-1	-	TRBD2	TGTGCCAGCAGTGAAGGACCCGGGGGACTAGCGGGAGGGAATGAGCAGTTCTTC	CASSEGPGGLAGGNEQFF
TRBV6-5	TRBJ1-1	-	-	TGTGCCAGCAGTTACTCGGCGCCGAACACTGAAGCTTTCTTT	CASSYSAPNTEAFF
TRBV7-8	TRBJ2-1	-	TRBD2	TGTGCCAGCAGCGTAAAGCGGGAGAGCTCCTACAATGAGCAGTTCTTC	CASSVKRESSYNEQFF
TRBV12-3/TRBV12-4	TRBJ2-3	-	TRBD1	TGTGCCAGCGGCCGCGGGACAGGGTCCCCTTTGAGCACAGATACGCAGTATTTT	CASGRGTGSPLSTDTQYF
TRBV20-1	TRBJ1-2	few	TRBD1	TGCAGTACCTACAGGGGGGGGCCCTATGGCTACACCTTC	CSTYRGGPYGYTF
TRBV24-1	TRBJ2-3	few	-	TGTGCCACCAGTGATCCCCTGGCCGATACTCGAAGGATCGAGCAGTATTTT	CATSDPLADTRRIEQYF
TRBV19	TRBJ2-3	many	-	TGTGCCAGTAGTTCCCTCGGGACCCCCACAGATACGCAGTATTTT	CASSSLGTPTDTQYF
TRBV7-6	TRBJ2-3	-	-	TGTGCCAGCAGCTCCCCGCCGCCGGCAGATACGCAGTATTTT	CASSSPPPADTQYF
TRBV5-1	TRBJ1-1	few	-	TGCGCCAGCAGCTTGACAGGGATAAACACTGAAGCTTTCTTT	CASSLTGINTEAFF
TRBV3-1	TRBJ2-7	few	-	TGTGCCAGCAGCCAAGAAACGGTCTACGAGCAGTACTTC	CASSQETVYEQYF
TRBV6-5	TRBJ2-3	-	-	TGTGCCAGCAGTGCGATCTGGGGGGTGAGGGGCACAGATACGCAGTATTTT	CASSAIWGVRGTDTQYF
TRBV2	TRBJ2-7	few	-	TGTGCCAGCAGTGAACTAACGGGCGTCACCTACGAGCAGTACTTC	CASSELTGVTYEQYF
TRBV5-1	TRBJ1-6	few	TRBD1	TGCGCCAGCAGCTTAGGACCCGGGACAGGGAATTCACCCCTCCACTTT	CASSLGPGTGNSPLHF
TRBV5-6	TRBJ2-5	-	TRBD2	TGTGCCAGCAGCACTCGGACTAGCGGGAGGGGCGAGACCCAGTACTTC	CASSTRTSGRGETQYF
TRBV3-1	TRBJ1-2	-	-	TGTGCCAGCAGCCCGCCGGCGGTTGGTCGCTATGGCTACACCTTC	CASSPPAVGRYGYTF
TRBV12-3/TRBV12-4	TRBJ1-2	few	TRBD1	TGTGCCAGCAGGCCACAGGGGGCTAGCTATGGCTACACCTTC	CASRPQGASYGYTF
TRBV4-1	TRBJ1-3	-	-	TGCGCCAGCAGCCAAGATTGGCTGGCGGGAAACACCATATATTTT	CASSQDWLAGNTIYF
TRBV15	TRBJ2-1	few	TRBD1	TGTGCCACCAGCAGAACCAGACAGGGGGGATACAATGAGCAGTTCTTC	CATSRTRQGGYNEQFF
TRBV7-9	TRBJ1-5	-	-	TGTGCCAGCAGCTTAGGAGGCAGGATCCAGCATTTT	CASSLGGRIQHF
TRBV4-1	TRBJ2-3	-	TRBD2	TGCGCCAGCCGGCTTGGCCCTAAGCGGGGGGGCCAGGTAGATACGCAGTATTTT	CASRLGPKRGGQVDTQYF
TRBV5-1	TRBJ2-2	few	TRBD1	TGCGCCAGCAGCTTGGCCGGGACAGGGCAATCCGGGGAGCTGTTTTTT	CASSLAGTGQSGELFF
TRBV5-1	TRBJ2-7	-	-	TGCGCCAGCAGCTTGCAGGGCCACACCTCCTACGAGCAGTACTTC	CASSLQGHTSYEQYF
TRBV15	TRBJ1-2	few	TRBD1	TGTGCCACCAGCAGCCGGGACAGGGGGGGTATAAGTCGTAGCTACACCTTC	CATSSRDRGGISRSYTF
TRBV18	TRBJ2-7	few	-	TGTGCCAGCTCACCAACTAGCCCATACTACGAGCAGTACTTC	CASSPTSPYYEQYF